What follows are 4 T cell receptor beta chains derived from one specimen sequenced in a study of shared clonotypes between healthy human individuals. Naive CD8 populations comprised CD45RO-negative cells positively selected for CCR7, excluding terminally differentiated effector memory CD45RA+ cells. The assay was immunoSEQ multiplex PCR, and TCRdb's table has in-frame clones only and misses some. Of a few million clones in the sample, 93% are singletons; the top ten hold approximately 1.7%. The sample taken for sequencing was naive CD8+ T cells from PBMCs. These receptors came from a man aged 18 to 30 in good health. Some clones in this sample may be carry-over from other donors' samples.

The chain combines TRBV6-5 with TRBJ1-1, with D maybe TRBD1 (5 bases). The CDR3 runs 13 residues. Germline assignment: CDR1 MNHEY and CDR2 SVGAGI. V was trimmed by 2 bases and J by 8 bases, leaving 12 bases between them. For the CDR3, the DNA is TGTGCCAGCAGTTACGGTCGGGGCGTCGAAGCTTTCTTT. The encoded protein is CASSYGRGVEAFF.

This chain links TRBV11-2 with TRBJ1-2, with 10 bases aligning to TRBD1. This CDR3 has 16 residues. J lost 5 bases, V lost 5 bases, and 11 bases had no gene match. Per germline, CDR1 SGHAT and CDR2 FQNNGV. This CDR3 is CASSPSRDRGWYGYTF. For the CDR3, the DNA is TGTGCCAGCAGCCCGTCCCGGGACAGGGGTTGGTATGGCTACACCTTC.

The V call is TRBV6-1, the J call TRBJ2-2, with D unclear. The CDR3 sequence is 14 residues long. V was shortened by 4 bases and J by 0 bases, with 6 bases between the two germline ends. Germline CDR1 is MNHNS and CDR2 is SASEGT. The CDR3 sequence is CASSVASNTGELFF. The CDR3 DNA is TGTGCCAGCAGTGTGGCGTCGAACACCGGGGAGCTGTTTTTT.

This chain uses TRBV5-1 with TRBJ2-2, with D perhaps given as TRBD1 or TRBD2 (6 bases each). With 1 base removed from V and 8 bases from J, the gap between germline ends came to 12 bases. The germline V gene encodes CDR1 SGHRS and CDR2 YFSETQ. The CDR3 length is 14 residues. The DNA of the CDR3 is TGCGCCAGCAGCTTGAAAAGGGGGACTGGGGAGCTGTTTTTT. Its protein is CASSLKRGTGELFF. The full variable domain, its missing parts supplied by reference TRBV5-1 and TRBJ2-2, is KAGVTQTPRYLIKTRGQQVTLSCSPISGHRSVSWYQQTPGQGLQFLFEYFSETQRNKGNFPGRFSGRQFSNSRSEMNVSTLELGDSALYLCASSLKRGTGELFFGEGSRLTVL.